This T cell receptor (beta chain) was recorded in a study of shared clonotypes between healthy human individuals. Data came from immunoSEQ multiplex PCR; TCRdb stores just in-frame clones and leaves some out. Found here are millions of clones, roughly nine tenths of them singletons; the top ten hold more than 0.12%. Trimming cost V 3 bases and J 1 base, with 18 bases left between them. Germline V gene data show CDR1 as SEHNR and CDR2 as FQNEAQ (reference sequence). CDR3 length equals 17 residues. There were no recent acute infections or vaccinations among the donors, who were healthy HIV-negative adults.

The sequencing sample was made of naive CD4+ T cells sorted from blood. The subset denotes: CD45RA+ positively selected. The chain joins TRBV7-9 to TRBJ1-1; D possibly corresponds to TRBD1 (5 bases). The sequence derives from a man aged 18 to 29 in good health. This CDR3 is CASSFKGISQQNTEAFF. The CDR3 coding sequence is TGTGCCAGCAGCTTCAAGGGGATCTCCCAGCAGAACACTGAAGCTTTCTTT.